This TCR beta chain was retrieved from a study of T cells after yellow fever vaccination. Study-wide results and limits: On re-exposure, the response was weaker but peaked faster, at day 5 versus 15. Subsequent to the booster, the majority of primary-vaccination clones reappeared (roughly 97% CD4, 85% to 90% CD8). Clonotypes appearing in both CD4 and CD8 compartments existed, and their share was small.

Template switching by 5'RACE produced TCR cDNA, adding a universal primer site and UMIs. TCRdb fed the 5' RACE reads into MiXCR, producing one record per CDR3 protein. Among some 250,000 distinct CDR3 sequences listed, 3.6% were seen once. This clonotype was observed many times. Its antigen is not known. Trimming took 2 bases from V and 2 from J, leaving 20 bases between them. The CDR3 spans 18 residues. Germline V lookup: CDR1 SGHVS, CDR2 FNYEAQ. The sequence came from a man younger than 30 who received the YFV17D yellow fever vaccine. This chain uses TRBV7-6 with TRBJ2-3; D possibly corresponds to TRBD1 (6 bases). Sequencing used PBMCs, obtained 15 days after the yellow fever booster vaccination. The CDR3 DNA reads as TGTGCCAGCAGCTTAAACCCCCCAGGTGGGGGCCTCACAGATACGCAGTATTTT. Protein sequence: CASSLNPPGGGLTDTQYF.